The 15 T cell receptor beta chains below come from one sample, sequenced in a study of shared clonotypes between healthy human individuals. Libraries were prepared by immunoSEQ multiplex PCR; TCRdb keeps only in-frame clonotypes and omits some of them. The table has roughly 2,500,000 clones, 93% seen once; the top ten hold about 0.39%. Material for sequencing was naive CD4+ T cells from PBMCs. The subset: CD45RA+ positively selected. The receptors here all came from a man between 18 and 35 years old in good health. Some clones in this sample may be carry-over from other donors' samples.

The chain combines TRBV20-1 with TRBJ1-2; no reliable D call. V lost 2 bases and J lost 6, with 7 bases in between. Germline CDR1 DFQATT, CDR2 SNEGSKA (reference sequence). This CDR3 has 11 amino acids. CDR3 in DNA: TGCAGTGCTAGACTTTCGGATGGCTACACCTTC. Encoded protein: CSARLSDGYTF.

The chain carries TRBV9 and TRBJ2-3, with 7 bases that match TRBD2. The V segment lost 3 bases and the J segment 14 bases; nucleotides outside the gene matches: 9. CDR1 and CDR2 from the germline V gene are SGDLS and YYNGEE. This CDR3 contains 12 residues. The CDR3 reads CASSASGSRTYF. Here the CDR3 DNA reads TGTGCCAGCAGCGCTAGCGGCAGTCGGACGTATTTT.

The CDR3 protein is CASSLAGQPNSPLHF. CDR3 DNA: TGCGCCAGCAGCTTGGCCGGACAGCCTAATTCACCCCTCCACTTT. The rearrangement uses TRBV5-1 and TRBJ1-6; tentatively, D is TRBD1 (6 bases). This CDR3 contains 15 residues. Germline V gives CDR1 SGHRS, CDR2 YFSETQ. The germline V and J ends were trimmed by 0 bases and 6 bases, with 10 bases remaining between them.

This chain connects TRBV5-6 to TRBJ2-3; D unclear. This CDR3 is 14 amino acids long. V was trimmed by 0 bases and J by 1 base, leaving 6 bases between them. The germline V gene has CDR1 SGHDT and CDR2 YYEEEE. The CDR3 is CASSLGKGTDTQYF. The CDR3 DNA follows: TGTGCCAGCAGCTTGGGGAAGGGCACAGATACGCAGTATTTT.

The chain uses TRBV28 and TRBJ2-5; D is perhaps TRBD1 or TRBD2 (6 bases each). The CDR3 has 13 residues. V was cut by 2 bases and J by 5 bases, with 9 bases left in between. The germline V gene encodes CDR1 MDHEN and CDR2 SYDVKM. DNA for the CDR3: TGTGCCAGCAGTTTAGGGGGGCTGGAGACCCAGTACTTC. Amino acid sequence: CASSLGGLETQYF.

This clone was counted once. The chain has TRBV5-4 and TRBJ2-5, with a weak D call TRBD2 (6 bases). CDR3 length: 14 residues. In germline, CDR1 is SGHNT, CDR2 YYREEE (reference sequence). Trimming stripped 0 bases from V and 6 bases from J, with 12 bases between. The CDR3 DNA sequence: TGTGCCAGCAGCTTGGGGAGGGTTTCGAAGACCCAGTACTTC. Translated: CASSLGRVSKTQYF.

The gene calls are TRBV28 and TRBJ1-4; D gene ambiguous. The V gene's germline CDR1 is MDHEN and CDR2 SYDVKM. V was cut by 6 bases and J by 5 bases, with 13 bases left in between. The CDR3 is 14 amino acids. CDR3 loop: CASRAGISNEKLFF. CDR3 bases: TGTGCCAGCAGGGCGGGGATTTCGAATGAAAAACTGTTTTTT.

The chain has TRBV30 and TRBJ2-2, with no clear D. CDR1 GTSNPN and CDR2 SVGIG come from the germline V gene (reference sequence). There are 13 residues in the CDR3. Trimming removed 0 bases from V and 6 bases from J, with 8 bases in between. The CDR3, as DNA: TGTGCCTGGAGTGTAGTCTTACCCGGGGAGCTGTTTTTT. Amino acid sequence: CAWSVVLPGELFF.

V is TRBV28 and J is TRBJ1-2; no clear D. With 5 bases removed from V and 4 bases from J, the gap between germline ends came to 29 bases. This CDR3 is 19 amino acids long. Germline V CDR1 and CDR2: MDHEN, SYDVKM. CDR3 sequence (DNA): TGTGCCAGCAGTGAGCGGGAGTACCGGGTTCAAGAGGGTACCTATGGCTACACCTTC. This translates into CASSEREYRVQEGTYGYTF.

The chain recombines TRBV6-4 with TRBJ2-2; 7 bases agree with TRBD2. Looked up from germline, CDR1 is MRHNA and CDR2 is SNTAGT. The junction had 6 bases not matched to a gene; V was cut back by 5 bases and J by 0 bases. The CDR3 has 16 residues. The CDR3 loop is CASSQFSGPNTGELFF. Written as DNA, the CDR3 is TGTGCCAGCAGTCAATTTAGCGGGCCGAACACCGGGGAGCTGTTTTTT.

This clone was recorded a few times. The sample has other DNA sequences that encode this CDR3 too. CDR3 sequence (DNA): TGTGCCAGCAGCTTAGCAGGGACCTACGAGCAGTACTTC. Amino acid sequence: CASSLAGTYEQYF. The rearrangement links TRBV11-2 to TRBJ2-7, with a weak D call TRBD1 (5 bases). Trimming cost V 1 base and J 2 bases, with 6 bases left between them. There are 13 residues in the CDR3. Germline loops: CDR1 SGHAT, CDR2 FQNNGV.

The rearrangement links TRBV4-1 to TRBJ2-7; 9 bases align to TRBD2. J gave up 2 bases and V 3 bases, and 8 bases lay outside the gene matches. The length of the CDR3 is 16 residues. Germline V CDR1 and CDR2: MGHRA, YSYEKL. CDR3 sequence: CASSQGSGRGAYEQYF. In DNA, the CDR3 is TGCGCCAGCAGCCAGGGTAGCGGGAGAGGGGCCTACGAGCAGTACTTC.

DNA for the CDR3: TGCGCCAGCAGTGAGCCCTTACGTTCCCCTCGGACAGATCCTTTCTATGGCTACACCTTC. This gives the protein CASSEPLRSPRTDPFYGYTF. The rearrangement links TRBV10-1 to TRBJ1-2, with D perhaps matching TRBD1 (6 bases). V lost 2 bases, J lost 4 bases, and 29 bases lay in between. This CDR3 comprises 20 residues. Germline-derived CDR1 and CDR2 are WNHNN and SYGVQD (reference sequence).

The V gene is TRBV7-7, the J gene TRBJ2-2; 7 bases fit TRBD1. CDR1 is SSHAT, CDR2 FNYEAQ, per germline (reference sequence). This CDR3 has 16 residues. V dropped 3 bases and J dropped 0; count of bases not matched to a gene: 4. CDR3 sequence (DNA): TGTGCCAGCAGCTTGGGTACAGGGGCGAACACCGGGGAGCTGTTTTTT. Amino acid sequence: CASSLGTGANTGELFF.

In regard to this clone: This same CDR3 is encoded by further DNA sequences in the sample. The V call is TRBV5-1, the J call TRBJ2-7; D not resolved. Germline CDR1 reads SGHRS; CDR2 reads YFSETQ. The CDR3 runs 15 residues. V was shortened by 0 bases and J by 0 bases, with 10 bases between the two germline ends. The DNA of the CDR3 is TGCGCCAGCAGCTTGGGTGGGTCAAGCTCCTACGAGCAGTACTTC. It translates to CASSLGGSSSYEQYF.